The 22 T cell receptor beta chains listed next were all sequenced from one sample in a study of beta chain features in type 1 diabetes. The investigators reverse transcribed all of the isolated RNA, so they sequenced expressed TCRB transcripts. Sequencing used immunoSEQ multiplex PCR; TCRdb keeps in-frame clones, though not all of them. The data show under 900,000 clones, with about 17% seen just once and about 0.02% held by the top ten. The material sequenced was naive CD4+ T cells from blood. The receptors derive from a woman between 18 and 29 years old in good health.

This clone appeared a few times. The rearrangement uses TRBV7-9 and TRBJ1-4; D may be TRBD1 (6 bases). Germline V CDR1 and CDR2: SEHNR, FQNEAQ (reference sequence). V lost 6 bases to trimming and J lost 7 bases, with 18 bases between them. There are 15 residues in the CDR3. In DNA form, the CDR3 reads TGTGCCAGCAGGCCTAGGGGGGACATTGCTGAAAAACTGTTTTTT. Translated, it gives CASRPRGDIAEKLFF.

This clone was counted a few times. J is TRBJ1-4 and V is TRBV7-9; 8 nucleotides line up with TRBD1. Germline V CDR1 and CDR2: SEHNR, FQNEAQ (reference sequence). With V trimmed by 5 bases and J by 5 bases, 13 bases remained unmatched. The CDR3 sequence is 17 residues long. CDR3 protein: CASSVPRGGTGNEKLFF. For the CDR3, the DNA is TGTGCCAGCAGCGTCCCCCGCGGAGGGACAGGAAATGAAAAACTGTTTTTT.

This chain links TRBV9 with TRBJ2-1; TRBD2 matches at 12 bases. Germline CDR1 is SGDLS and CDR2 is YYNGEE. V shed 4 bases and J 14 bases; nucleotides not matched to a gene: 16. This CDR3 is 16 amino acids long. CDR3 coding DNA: TGTGCCAGCAGCTCGACTAGCGGGAGTCGGGAAATTCATAAGTTCTTC. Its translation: CASSSTSGSREIHKFF.

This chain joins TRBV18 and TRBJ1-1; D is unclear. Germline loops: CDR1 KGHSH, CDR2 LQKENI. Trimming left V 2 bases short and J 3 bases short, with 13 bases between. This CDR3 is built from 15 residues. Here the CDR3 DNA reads TGTGCCAGCTCACCAAAAAATAAAGGAGACACTGAAGCTTTCTTT. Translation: CASSPKNKGDTEAFF.

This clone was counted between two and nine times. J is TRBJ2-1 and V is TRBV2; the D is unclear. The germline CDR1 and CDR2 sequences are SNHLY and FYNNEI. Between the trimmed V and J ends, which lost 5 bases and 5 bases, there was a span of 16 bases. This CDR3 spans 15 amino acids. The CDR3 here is CASSRLVQPHNEQFF. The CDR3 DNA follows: TGTGCCAGCAGTAGACTCGTACAGCCCCACAATGAGCAGTTCTTC.

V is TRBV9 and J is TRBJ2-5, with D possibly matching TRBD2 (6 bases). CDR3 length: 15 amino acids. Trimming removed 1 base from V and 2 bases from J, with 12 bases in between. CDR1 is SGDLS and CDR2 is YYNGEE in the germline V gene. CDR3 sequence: CASSVTAGTQETQYF. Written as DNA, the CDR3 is TGTGCCAGCAGCGTAACCGCGGGAACGCAAGAGACCCAGTACTTC.

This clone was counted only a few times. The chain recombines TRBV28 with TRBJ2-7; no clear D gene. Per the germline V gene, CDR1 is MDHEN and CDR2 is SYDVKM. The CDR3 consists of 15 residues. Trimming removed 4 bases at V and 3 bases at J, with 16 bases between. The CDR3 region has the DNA TGTGCCAGCAGTTCGCCCACTGCGTCCGACTACGAGCAGTACTTC. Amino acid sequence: CASSSPTASDYEQYF.

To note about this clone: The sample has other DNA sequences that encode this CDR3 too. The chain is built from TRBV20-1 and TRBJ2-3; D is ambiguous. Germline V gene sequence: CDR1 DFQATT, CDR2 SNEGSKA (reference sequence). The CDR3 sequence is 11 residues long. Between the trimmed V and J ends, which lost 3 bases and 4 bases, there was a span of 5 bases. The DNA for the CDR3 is TGCAGTGCTAGTGGAGCAGATACGCAGTATTTT. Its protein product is CSASGADTQYF.

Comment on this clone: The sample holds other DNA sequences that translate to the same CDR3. CDR3 nucleotides: TGTGCCAGCAGCTTGGGGCCAGAAGAGACCCAGTACTTC. It is translated as CASSLGPEETQYF. This chain connects TRBV5-6 to TRBJ2-5; D is unclear. V lost 0 bases, J lost 3 bases, and 6 bases lay in between. Germline-derived CDR1 and CDR2 are SGHDT and YYEEEE. The CDR3 length is 13 residues.

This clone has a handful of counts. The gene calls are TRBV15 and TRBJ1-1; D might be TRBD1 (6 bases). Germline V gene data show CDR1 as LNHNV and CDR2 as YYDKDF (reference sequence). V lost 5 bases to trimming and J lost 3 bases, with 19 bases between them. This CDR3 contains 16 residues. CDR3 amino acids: CATSGGAAAFHTEAFF. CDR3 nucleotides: TGTGCCACCAGCGGGGGGGCCGCAGCATTTCACACTGAAGCTTTCTTT.

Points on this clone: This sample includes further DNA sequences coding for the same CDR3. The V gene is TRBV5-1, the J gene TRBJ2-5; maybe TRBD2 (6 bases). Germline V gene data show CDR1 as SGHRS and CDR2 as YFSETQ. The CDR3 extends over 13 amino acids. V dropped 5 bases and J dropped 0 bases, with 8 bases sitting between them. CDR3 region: CASRRGDQETQYF. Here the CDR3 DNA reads TGCGCCAGCAGGCGGGGTGACCAAGAGACCCAGTACTTC.

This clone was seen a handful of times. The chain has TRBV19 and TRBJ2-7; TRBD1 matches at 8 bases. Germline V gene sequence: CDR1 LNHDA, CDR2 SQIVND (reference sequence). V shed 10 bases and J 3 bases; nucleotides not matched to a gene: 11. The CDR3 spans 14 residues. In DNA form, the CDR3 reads TGTGCCACTGGGACCCGGGACAGGCTCTACGAGCAGTACTTC. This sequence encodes CATGTRDRLYEQYF.

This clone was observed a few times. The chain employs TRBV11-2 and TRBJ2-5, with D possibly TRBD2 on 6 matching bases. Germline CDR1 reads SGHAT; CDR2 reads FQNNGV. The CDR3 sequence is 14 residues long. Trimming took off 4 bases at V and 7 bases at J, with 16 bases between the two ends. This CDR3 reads CASSSTRGFLTQYF. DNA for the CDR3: TGTGCCAGCAGCTCGACTAGAGGTTTTTTGACCCAGTACTTC.

The CDR3 nucleotides are TGTGCCAGCAGTTCCCCGATTCTAGCGGGAGTGAGTAGAGATACGCAGTATTTT. It translates to CASSSPILAGVSRDTQYF. This sequence joins TRBV28 and TRBJ2-3; the match to TRBD2 covers 10 bases. This CDR3 has 18 amino acids. From germline, CDR1 is MDHEN and CDR2 SYDVKM. The junction had 15 bases not matched to a gene; V was cut back by 4 bases and J by 5 bases.

This chain's CDR3 is CASSYLWGGQETQYF. The CDR3 DNA follows: TGTGCCAGCAGTTATCTCTGGGGGGGGCAAGAGACCCAGTACTTC. This rearrangement joins TRBV6-5 to TRBJ2-5; 7 bases map to TRBD2. V shed 3 bases, J shed 2 bases, and the junction held 6 bases outside the gene matches. The CDR3 extends over 15 amino acids. CDR1 is MNHEY and CDR2 is SVGAGI in the germline V gene.

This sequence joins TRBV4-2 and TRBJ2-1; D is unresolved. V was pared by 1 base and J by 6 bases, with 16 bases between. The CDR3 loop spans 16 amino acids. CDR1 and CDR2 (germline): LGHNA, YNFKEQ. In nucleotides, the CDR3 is TGTGCCAGCAGCCAAGCGTCATCTTTCCGGCCCAATGAGCAGTTCTTC. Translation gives CASSQASSFRPNEQFF.

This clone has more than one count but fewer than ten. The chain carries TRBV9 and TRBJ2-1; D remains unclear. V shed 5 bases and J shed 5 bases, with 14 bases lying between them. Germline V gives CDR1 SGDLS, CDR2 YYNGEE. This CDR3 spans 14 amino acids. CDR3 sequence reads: CASSVRAPDNEQFF. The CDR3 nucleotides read TGTGCCAGCAGTGTGAGAGCCCCGGACAATGAGCAGTTCTTC.

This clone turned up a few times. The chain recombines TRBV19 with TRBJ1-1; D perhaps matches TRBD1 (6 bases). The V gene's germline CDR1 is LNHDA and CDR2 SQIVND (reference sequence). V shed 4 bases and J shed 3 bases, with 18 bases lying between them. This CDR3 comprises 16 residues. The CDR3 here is CASSRRQTGPDTEAFF. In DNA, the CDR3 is TGTGCCAGTAGTAGACGCCAAACAGGGCCGGACACTGAAGCTTTCTTT.

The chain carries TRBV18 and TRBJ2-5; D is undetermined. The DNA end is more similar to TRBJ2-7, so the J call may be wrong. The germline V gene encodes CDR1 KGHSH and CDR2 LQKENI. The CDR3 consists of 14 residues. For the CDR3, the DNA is TGTGCCAGCTCACCACTAGCACGCGTCGTCGAGCAGTACTTC. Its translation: CASSPLARVVEQYF.

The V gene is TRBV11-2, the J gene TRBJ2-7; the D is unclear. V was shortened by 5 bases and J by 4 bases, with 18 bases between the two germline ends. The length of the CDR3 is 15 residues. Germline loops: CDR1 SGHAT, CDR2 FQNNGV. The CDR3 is CASSTAGEPIYEQYF. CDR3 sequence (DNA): TGTGCCAGCAGCACCGCTGGAGAGCCTATTTACGAGCAGTACTTC.

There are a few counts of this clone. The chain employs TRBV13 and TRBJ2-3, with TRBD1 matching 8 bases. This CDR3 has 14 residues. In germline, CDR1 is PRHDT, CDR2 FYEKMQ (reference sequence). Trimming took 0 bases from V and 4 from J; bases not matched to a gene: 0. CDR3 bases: TGTGCCAGCAGCTTAGGACAGGGGGCAGATACGCAGTATTTT. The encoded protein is CASSLGQGADTQYF.

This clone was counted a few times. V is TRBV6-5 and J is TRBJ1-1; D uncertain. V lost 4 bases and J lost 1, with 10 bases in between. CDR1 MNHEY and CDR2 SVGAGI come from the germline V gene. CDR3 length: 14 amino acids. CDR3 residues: CASSFHDANTEAFF. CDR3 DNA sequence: TGTGCCAGCAGTTTCCACGACGCGAACACTGAAGCTTTCTTT.